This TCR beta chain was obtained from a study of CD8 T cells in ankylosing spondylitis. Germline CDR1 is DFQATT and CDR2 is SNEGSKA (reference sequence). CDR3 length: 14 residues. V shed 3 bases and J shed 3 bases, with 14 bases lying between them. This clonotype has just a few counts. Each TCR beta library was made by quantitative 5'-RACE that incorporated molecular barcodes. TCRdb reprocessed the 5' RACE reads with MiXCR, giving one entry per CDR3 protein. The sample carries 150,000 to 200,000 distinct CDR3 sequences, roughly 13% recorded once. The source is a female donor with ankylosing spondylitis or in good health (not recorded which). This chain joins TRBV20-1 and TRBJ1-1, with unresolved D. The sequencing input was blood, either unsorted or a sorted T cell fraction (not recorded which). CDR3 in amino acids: CSARLAGRDTEAFF. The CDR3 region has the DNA TGCAGTGCTAGGCTGGCCGGGAGGGACACTGAAGCTTTCTTT.